This T cell receptor beta chain was sequenced during a study of cytomegalovirus exposure and HLA in healthy donors. With 60 Vbeta and 13 Jbeta primers, the PCR was carried out. Produced via immunoSEQ multiplex PCR; TCRdb's table is partial and in-frame only. This sample has 120,000 or so clones, with roughly 78% found just once. CDR3 length: 15 amino acids. The junction had 3 bases not matched to a gene; V was cut back by 5 bases and J by 6 bases. Germline loops: CDR1 MGHRA, CDR2 YSYEKL. The TCR originated in a man aged 25-40 years in good health and CMV-seropositive. Sequenced sample: PBMCs. The chain uses TRBV4-1 and TRBJ2-3, with 15 bases fitting TRBD2. As DNA, the CDR3 is TGCGCCAGCAGCAGGACTAGCGGGGGGGTTGATACGCAGTATTTT. This gives the protein CASSRTSGGVDTQYF.